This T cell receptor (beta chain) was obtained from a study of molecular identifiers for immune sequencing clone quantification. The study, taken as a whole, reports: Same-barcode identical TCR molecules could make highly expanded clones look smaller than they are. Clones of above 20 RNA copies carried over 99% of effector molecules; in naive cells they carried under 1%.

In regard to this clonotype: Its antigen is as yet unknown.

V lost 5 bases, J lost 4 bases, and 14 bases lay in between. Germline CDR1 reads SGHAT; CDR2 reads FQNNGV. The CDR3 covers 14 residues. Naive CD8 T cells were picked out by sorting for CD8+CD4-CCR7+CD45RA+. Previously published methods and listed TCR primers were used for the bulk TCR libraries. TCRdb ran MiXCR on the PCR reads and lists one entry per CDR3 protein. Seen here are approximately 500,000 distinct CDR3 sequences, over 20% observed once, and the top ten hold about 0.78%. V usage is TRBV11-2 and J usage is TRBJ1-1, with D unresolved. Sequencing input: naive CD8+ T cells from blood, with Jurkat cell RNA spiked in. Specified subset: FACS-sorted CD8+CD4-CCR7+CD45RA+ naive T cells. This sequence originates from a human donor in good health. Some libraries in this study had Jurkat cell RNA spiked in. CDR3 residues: CASSKPHEGTEAFF. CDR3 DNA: TGTGCCAGCAGCAAACCCCACGAGGGCACTGAAGCTTTCTTT.